This T cell receptor (beta chain) was found in a study of blood T cell repertoires in COVID-19. Trimming removed 0 bases at V and 1 base at J, with 8 bases between. CDR3 length: 15 residues. CDR1 and CDR2 (germline): SGHRS, YFSETQ. Authors' processing steps: Nucleated cell number was recorded as an estimate derived from reference gene primer amplification. Profiled with immunoSEQ multiplex PCR; TCRdb holds only in-frame clones, not every one. V and J calls and clone size are copied from that table; D and trimming were computed from the DNA. Seen here are a few hundred thousand clones, about 82% observed once, and the top ten hold over 9%.

This TCR was recovered from a man aged 80 or over with acute or convalescent COVID-19. The rearrangement uses TRBV5-1 and TRBJ2-4, with D possibly matching TRBD2 (6 bases). Specimen: peripheral blood. CDR3: CASSLEEGAKNIQYF. The CDR3 DNA follows: TGCGCCAGCAGCTTGGAGGAGGGGGCCAAAAACATTCAGTACTTC.